This T cell receptor (beta chain) was recorded in a study of control samples from healthy donors and cancer patients. Data came from immunoSEQ multiplex PCR; TCRdb stores just in-frame clones and leaves some out. The sample records fewer than 500,000 clones, around nine tenths being singletons. This clone was seen more than once but under ten times. The source is a man in his forties with head and neck cancer. The sequencing input was PBMCs.

CDR3 DNA sequence: TGTGCCAGCAGCAGGGACAGGGGTAATCAGCCCCAGCATTTT. This gives the protein CASSRDRGNQPQHF. The chain joins TRBV7-9 to TRBJ1-5; TRBD1 matches at 10 bases. The CDR3 is made up of 14 amino acids. Germline values: CDR1 SEHNR, CDR2 FQNEAQ (reference sequence). V lost 5 bases to trimming and J lost 4 bases; unmatched junction nucleotides: 2.